Following are 7 T cell receptor beta chains from one sample sequenced in a study of shared clonotypes between healthy human individuals. Produced via immunoSEQ multiplex PCR; TCRdb's table is partial and in-frame only. Of around 940,000 clones in the sample, over 60% are singletons; the top ten hold approximately 1.5%. Sequenced: memory CD4+ T cells sorted from blood. Specified subset: CD45RA-negative fraction. All receptors come from a man between 18 and 29 years old in good health.

This chain joins TRBV28 and TRBJ1-3, with TRBD1 identical over 12 bases. The CDR3 totals 19 residues. The junction had 11 bases not matched to a gene; V was cut back by 5 bases and J by 0 bases. Germline V gives CDR1 MDHEN, CDR2 SYDVKM. CDR3 amino acids: CASSHRDRGLSTSGNTIYF. For the CDR3, the DNA is TGTGCCAGCAGTCACCGGGACAGGGGGCTCAGCACCTCTGGAAACACCATATATTTT.

The chain carries TRBV27 and TRBJ1-1; 7 bases line up with TRBD1. Per the germline V gene, CDR1 is MNHEY and CDR2 is SMNVEV (reference sequence). This CDR3 has 14 residues. The junction had 4 bases not matched to a gene; V was cut back by 4 bases and J by 2 bases. Here the CDR3 reads CASSSGQTNTEAFF. As DNA, the CDR3 is TGTGCCAGCAGTTCGGGACAGACTAACACTGAAGCTTTCTTT.

CDR3 coding DNA: TGCAGCGTTGAAAGTTCCGGGGGCCTAGGTGAAAAACTGTTTTTT. Translated: CSVESSGGLGEKLFF. The V gene is TRBV29-1, the J gene TRBJ1-4; D possibly corresponds to TRBD1 (6 bases). V lost 2 bases and J 7 bases, leaving 17 bases between the germline ends. There are 15 residues in the CDR3. The germline V gene encodes CDR1 SQVTM and CDR2 ANQGSEA.

This clone was seen a single time. The V and J genes are TRBV7-9 and TRBJ1-4; 7 bases match TRBD1. V shed 3 bases and J 4 bases; nucleotides not matched to a gene: 5. The CDR3 consists of 15 residues. Germline V gene lookup returns CDR1 SEHNR and CDR2 FQNEAQ (reference sequence). CDR3 region: CASSLETGLNEKLFF. The CDR3 nucleotides read TGTGCCAGCAGCTTGGAGACAGGGCTTAATGAAAAACTGTTTTTT.

The chain combines TRBV5-4 with TRBJ1-4; TRBD1 agrees at 7 bases. CDR1 is SGHNT, CDR2 YYREEE, per germline (reference sequence). The CDR3 contains 14 residues. J gave up 4 bases and V 4 bases, and 4 bases lay outside the gene matches. CDR3 in amino acids: CASSRQGLNEKLFF. DNA of the CDR3: TGTGCCAGCAGCAGACAGGGCCTTAATGAAAAACTGTTTTTT.

The chain couples TRBV12-5 to TRBJ2-3; no clear D. CDR1 is LGHNT, CDR2 FRNRAP, per germline. V was trimmed by 4 bases and J by 0 bases, leaving 11 bases between them. The CDR3 runs to 15 residues. Here the CDR3 reads CASGSRPGSTDTQYF. CDR3 sequence (DNA): TGTGCTAGTGGTTCCCGACCCGGGAGCACAGATACGCAGTATTTT.

The CDR3 DNA sequence: TGCGCCAGCACAGGCCCCTCAAGAGAGACCCAGTACTTC. Translated: CASTGPSRETQYF. The chain couples TRBV10-2 to TRBJ2-5; no reliable D call. CDR3 length equals 13 residues. The V end was cut by 7 bases, the J end by 4 bases, with 13 bases between. Germline lookup yields CDR1 WSHSY and CDR2 SAAADI.